The 10 T cell receptor beta chains below all came from one sample that was sequenced in a study of OX40 agonist ivuxolimab in advanced cancers. TCRdb's copy holds only in-frame clones and misses some; the assay was immunoSEQ multiplex PCR. The sample yields 84,000 or so clones, nearly 95% seen once. The sample was CD4+ or CD8+ T cells sorted from blood, taken in a trial of the OX40 agonist ivuxolimab. All receptors derive from an adult with an advanced solid tumor such as melanoma, head and neck, liver or kidney cancer.

The chain joins TRBV7-2 to TRBJ2-3; possibly TRBD1 or TRBD2 for D (6 bases each). This CDR3 comprises 19 residues. The germline CDR1 and CDR2 sequences are SGHTA and FQGNSA. V lost 5 bases and J lost 1, with 25 bases in between. The CDR3 nucleotides read TGTGCCAGCAGCCGCCTGGGGGCGGGACCCCTGCCTGGCACAGATACGCAGTATTTT. This gives the protein CASSRLGAGPLPGTDTQYF.

The V gene is TRBV6-1, the J gene TRBJ2-2, with 8 bases matching TRBD2. J was trimmed by 8 bases and V by 1 base; bases with no gene match: 6. Germline CDR1 is MNHNS and CDR2 is SASEGT. The CDR3 length is 15 residues. The CDR3 protein is CASSEGSGSTGELFF. The DNA for the CDR3 is TGTGCCAGCAGTGAAGGGAGCGGGAGCACGGGGGAGCTGTTTTTT.

V gene TRBV7-9 combines with J gene TRBJ2-7; D is ambiguous. CDR3 length: 13 amino acids. V dropped 4 bases and J dropped 4 bases, with 11 bases sitting between them. Looked up from germline, CDR1 is SEHNR and CDR2 is FQNEAQ (reference sequence). CDR3 bases: TGTGCCAGCAGCTACCAGCTTGCATACGAGCAGTACTTC. Its translation: CASSYQLAYEQYF. The variable domain in full, completed from reference TRBV7-9 and TRBJ2-7, reads DTGVSQNPRHKITKRGQNVTFRCDPISEHNRLYWYRQTLGQGPEFLTYFQNEAQLEKSRLLSDRFSAERPKGSFSTLEIQRTEQGDSAMYLCASSYQLAYEQYFGPGTRLTVT.

This clone was detected only once. The chain employs TRBV29-1 and TRBJ1-2; maybe TRBD1 (6 bases). Germline V gene data show CDR1 as SQVTM and CDR2 as ANQGSEA. This CDR3 is built from 12 residues. Trimming stripped 7 bases from V and 4 bases from J, with 13 bases between. In DNA form, the CDR3 reads TGCAGCGCTATCGACAGGAGCTATGGCTACACCTTC. Translating gives CSAIDRSYGYTF.

The chain combines TRBV19 with TRBJ1-3; no clear D gene. Germline CDR1 is LNHDA and CDR2 is SQIVND (reference sequence). This CDR3 contains 15 residues. V was trimmed by 3 bases and J by 0 bases, leaving 9 bases between them. CDR3: CASSILQISGNTIYF. CDR3 DNA sequence: TGTGCCAGTAGTATTCTCCAGATCTCTGGAAACACCATATATTTT.

The chain combines TRBV27 with TRBJ2-7; no clear D gene. The CDR3 contains 12 residues. CDR1 is MNHEY and CDR2 is SMNVEV in the germline V gene (reference sequence). The V end was cut by 3 bases, the J end by 3 bases, with 6 bases between. For the CDR3, the DNA is TGTGCCAGCAGTTTTAATGGCTACGAGCAGTACTTC. Amino acid sequence: CASSFNGYEQYF.

The chain uses TRBV4-3 and TRBJ2-1; a possible D gene is TRBD1 (6 bases). Trimming shortened V by 4 bases and J by 5 bases, and 12 bases separated the two germline ends. CDR3 length equals 14 residues. CDR1 is LGHNA, CDR2 YSLEER, per germline. CDR3 DNA: TGCGCCAGCAGCCTGCAGGGGCGCAACAATGAGCAGTTCTTC. It specifies CASSLQGRNNEQFF.

The rearrangement uses TRBV5-6 and TRBJ1-1, with no clear D. CDR1 is SGHDT and CDR2 is YYEEEE in the germline V gene. The V end was cut by 2 bases, the J end by 1 base, with 9 bases between. The CDR3 contains 14 residues. This CDR3 is CASSFQLSNTEAFF. The CDR3 nucleotides are TGTGCCAGCAGCTTCCAGCTTTCGAACACTGAAGCTTTCTTT.

The genes are TRBV9 and TRBJ2-3; D is tentatively TRBD1 or TRBD2 (5 bases each). V dropped 0 bases and J dropped 3 bases, with 11 bases sitting between them. The CDR3 has 15 amino acids. Germline V gene lookup returns CDR1 SGDLS and CDR2 YYNGEE. The CDR3: CASSVEGRRTDTQYF. DNA for the CDR3: TGTGCCAGCAGCGTAGAGGGACGAAGAACAGATACGCAGTATTTT. Filled out from reference TRBV9 and TRBJ2-3, the complete variable domain reads DSGVTQTPKHLITATGQRVTLRCSPRSGDLSVYWYQQSLDQGLQFLIQYYNGEERAKGNILERFSAQQFPDLHSELNLSSLELGDSALYFCASSVEGRRTDTQYFGPGTRLTVL.

This clone is a singleton in its sample. The chain couples TRBV9 to TRBJ1-1; TRBD1 is a possible D gene (6 bases). This CDR3 is built from 14 residues. V was pared by 2 bases and J by 0 bases, with 8 bases between. Germline V lookup: CDR1 SGDLS, CDR2 YYNGEE. The CDR3 bases are TGTGCCAGCAGCGTTGGACAGATGAACACTGAAGCTTTCTTT. This translates into CASSVGQMNTEAFF.